Reported below is one T cell receptor (beta chain). TCRdb's table, derived via immunoSEQ multiplex PCR, lists solely in-frame clones and lacks some. This repertoire shows 200,000 to 250,000 clones, about 80% found once; its top ten account for 15%. The length of the CDR3 is 12 residues. V dropped 4 bases and J dropped 7 bases, with 10 bases sitting between them. This sample was taken from a study of blood T cell repertoires in COVID-19. J is TRBJ1-2 and V is TRBV12-3 or TRBV12-4, with a tentative D call TRBD1 (6 bases). Source material: PBMCs or T cells enriched from blood (not recorded which). The TCR originated in a man aged 40-49 years who had recovered from COVID-19. The CDR3 protein is CASSYYRVGYTF. In DNA, the CDR3 is TGTGCCAGCAGTTACTACAGGGTTGGCTACACCTTC.